One and the same sample provided the 3 T cell receptor beta chains below, sequenced in a study of blood T cell repertoires in COVID-19. Sequencing was performed with immunoSEQ multiplex PCR; in TCRdb, only in-frame clones are kept and a portion is missing. Seen here are 150,000 to 180,000 clones, roughly nine tenths observed once, and the top ten hold less than 0.6%. What was sequenced was peripheral blood. The receptors come from a man aged 50 to 59 with acute or convalescent COVID-19.

This clone was counted once. The chain recombines TRBV10-2 with TRBJ2-1; 8 bases match TRBD2. After removal of 8 bases from V and 9 bases from J, the junction contained 15 bases not matched to a gene. The length of the CDR3 is 15 residues. Germline lookup yields CDR1 WSHSY and CDR2 SAAADI. CDR3 coding DNA: TGCGCCAGCGGGTCGGGCCCCTCCAGCGGGGGTGAGCAGTTCTTC. As protein: CASGSGPSSGGEQFF.

This chain connects TRBV9 to TRBJ2-1, with a tentative D call TRBD2 (5 bases). Germline CDR1 SGDLS, CDR2 YYNGEE. The CDR3 covers 15 residues. With 4 bases removed from V and 4 bases from J, the gap between germline ends came to 15 bases. CDR3 protein: CASSPRSTGYNEQFF. The CDR3 DNA reads as TGTGCCAGCAGCCCTCGGTCGACGGGGTACAATGAGCAGTTCTTC.

This clone was detected once. The J gene is TRBJ1-3, the V gene TRBV28, with 7 bases matching TRBD1. Per germline, CDR1 MDHEN and CDR2 SYDVKM. The CDR3 runs 15 residues. J was trimmed by 0 bases and V by 6 bases; bases with no gene match: 5. As DNA, the CDR3 is TGTGCCAGCAGATTACAGGGGCCCTCTGGAAACACCATATATTTT. This sequence encodes CASRLQGPSGNTIYF.